This T cell receptor (beta chain) was found in a study of memory CD4+ T cells and cytomegalovirus serostatus. Overall study results and limits: The CMV-associated TCR signature appears largely within the CD4+ memory repertoire.

Germline assignment: CDR1 LNHNV and CDR2 YYDKDF (reference sequence). The germline V and J ends were trimmed by 0 bases and 8 bases, with 10 bases remaining between them. The CDR3 has 14 residues. Only in-frame clones appear in the TCRdb table, and some are missing; sequencing was by immunoSEQ multiplex PCR. The sample carries 46,000 or so clones, roughly 78% recorded once. On this clone itself: Its antigen remains unknown.

Single viable CD3+CD4+CD8-CD45RO+ cells were sorted as the memory CD4+ T cells. This receptor was identified in an adult in good health and CMV-seronegative. The chain combines TRBV15 with TRBJ1-4; no clear D gene. Sample: memory CD4+ T cells from blood. The CDR3 coding sequence is TGTGCCACCAGCAGAGATGGGCTGACAGAAAAACTGTTTTTT. This translates into CATSRDGLTEKLFF.